The rows below give T cell receptor beta chains drawn from one sample of a study of blood T cell repertoires in COVID-19. Repertoires were generated with immunoSEQ multiplex PCR, while TCRdb's copy carries only in-frame clones and drops some. This table holds about 120,000 clones, around three quarters found once. Sequencing input: peripheral blood. The origin of the receptors is a woman older than 75 with acute or convalescent COVID-19. Each CDR3 is given with its conserved first and last residue. D genes are given only for firm matches. A clone size is listed for some rows: how often the clone was seen (once, few, many), or a class if it is expanded.

d_call,v_call,clone_size,j_call,cdr3_aa,cdr3_nt
TRBD1,TRBV7-2,-,TRBJ1-4,CASSFGQGVNEKLFF,TGTGCCAGCAGCTTTGGACAGGGGGTTAATGAAAAACTGTTTTTT
-,TRBV5-6,-,TRBJ1-6,CASSLAQINSPLHF,TGTGCCAGCAGCTTGGCACAGATTAATTCACCCCTCCACTTT
-,TRBV28,-,TRBJ2-7,CATFTGIYEQYF,TGTGCCACCTTTACAGGGATCTACGAGCAGTACTTC
TRBD1,TRBV12-3/TRBV12-4,-,TRBJ1-1,CASSLTGLGEAFF,TGTGCCAGCAGTTTGACAGGGCTAGGCGAAGCTTTCTTT
-,TRBV7-2,-,TRBJ2-7,CASSLGHRFYEQYF,TGTGCCAGCAGCTTAGGACACCGTTTCTACGAGCAGTACTTC
TRBD2,TRBV9,few,TRBJ2-3,CASSVGQAGEYVDTQYF,TGTGCCAGCAGCGTAGGTCAAGCGGGAGAGTACGTAGATACGCAGTATTTT
-,TRBV6-6,-,TRBJ2-1,CASSYSGRGPGNEQFF,TGTGCCAGCAGTTATTCTGGGCGGGGGCCTGGCAATGAGCAGTTCTTC
TRBD1,TRBV3-1/TRBV3-2,-,TRBJ1-6,CASSPGQGASPLHF,TGTGCCAGCAGCCCCGGACAGGGGGCCTCACCCCTCCACTTT
-,TRBV6-1,-,TRBJ1-6,CASSEAHGDYSPLHF,TGTGCCAGCAGTGAAGCGCATGGAGACTATTCACCCCTCCACTTT
-,TRBV29-1,-,TRBJ1-1,CSVLGGNEVSEAFF,TGCAGCGTCCTCGGGGGAAACGAGGTCTCTGAAGCTTTCTTT
-,TRBV6-2/TRBV6-3,-,TRBJ1-5,CASSYGSPGSGGNQPQHF,TGTGCCAGCAGTTACGGGTCTCCGGGATCCGGGGGCAATCAGCCCCAGCATTTT
-,TRBV6-5,-,TRBJ1-5,CASRWGHVSNQPQHF,TGTGCCAGCAGATGGGGGCATGTTAGCAATCAGCCCCAGCATTTT
-,TRBV5-5,-,TRBJ2-2,CASSRQGSPGELFF,TGTGCCAGCAGCAGGCAGGGAAGTCCCGGGGAGCTGTTTTTT
TRBD1,TRBV5-1,few,TRBJ2-7,CASSLGQGSAEQYF,TGCGCCAGCAGCTTGGGACAGGGGTCGGCCGAGCAGTACTTC
TRBD2,TRBV4-2,-,TRBJ2-3,CASSQDISGGEVDTQYF,TGTGCCAGCAGCCAAGATATCAGCGGGGGGGAGGTAGATACGCAGTATTTT
TRBD1,TRBV30,-,TRBJ1-4,CAWTVGGQGNEKLFF,TGTGCCTGGACCGTAGGGGGACAGGGGAATGAAAAACTGTTTTTT
-,TRBV3-1/TRBV3-2,-,TRBJ1-4,CASVGREDEKLFF,TGTGCCAGCGTAGGGAGGGAAGATGAAAAACTGTTTTTT
-,TRBV7-2,once,TRBJ1-1,CASSLGQITEAFF,TGTGCCAGCAGCTTAGGGCAGATCACTGAAGCTTTCTTT
TRBD1,TRBV5-1,once,TRBJ2-1,CASSLPQGATVDEQFF,TGCGCCAGCAGCTTGCCACAGGGGGCCACAGTAGATGAGCAGTTCTTC
-,TRBV28,-,TRBJ2-4,CASSFLVGRKNIQYF,TGTGCCAGCAGTTTCTTAGTGGGCAGAAAAAACATTCAGTACTTC